This is a list of T cell receptor beta chains from one sample in a study of regulatory T cells in long-lasting Graves disease. TCRdb re-derived calls from the multiplex PCR reads in MiXCR, one entry per CDR3 protein. The table lists around 400,000 distinct CDR3 sequences, over 14% of them singletons, with under 9% in the top ten. The same data also contributed to another study, on T cells in Graves' hyperthyroidism and ophthalmopathy.

The source was peripheral blood mononuclear cells (PBMCs), collected at new diagnosis, from a patient treated with antithyroid drugs. These receptors all stem from a middle-aged woman with Graves disease. CDR3s include the opening cysteine and the closing phenylalanine or tryptophan. The order of the fields is CDR3 protein, CDR3 DNA, D gene, clone size, J gene, V gene. D genes are given only for firm matches. Size tells how often a clone was seen (once, few, many) or the class of an expanded clone, and some rows leave it out.

CASRPTGTGNQPQHF | TGTGCCAGTAGACCTACAGGGACAGGCAATCAGCCCCAGCATTTT | TRBD1 | few | TRBJ1-5 | TRBV19
CAISVGSGSDGELFF | TGTGCCATCTCCGTGGGTAGCGGGAGCGACGGGGAGCTGTTTTTT | TRBD2 | many | TRBJ2-2 | TRBV10-3
CASSQDGGGTRYF | TGTGCCAGCAGCCAAGATGGCGGAGGTACACGGTACTTC | - | many | TRBJ2-7 | TRBV3-1
CASTGLLEAKNIQYF | TGCGCCAGCACAGGACTTCTGGAAGCCAAAAACATTCAGTACTTC | - | many | TRBJ2-4 | TRBV10-2
CASSLDLTSGIGPGANVLTF | TGTGCCAGCAGCTTGGATTTAACTAGCGGGATAGGTCCTGGGGCCAACGTCCTGACTTTC | TRBD2 | few | TRBJ2-6 | TRBV5-5
CASSENREQYF | TGCGCCAGCAGTGAGAACCGCGAGCAGTACTTC | - | many | TRBJ2-7 | TRBV10-2
CASSQRGSSYEQYF | TGTGCCAGCAGCCAGCGGGGGAGCTCCTACGAGCAGTACTTC | TRBD2 | many | TRBJ2-7 | TRBV3-1
CASSLRGSSSYEQYF | TGTGCCAGCAGCTTAAGGGGGTCTAGCTCCTACGAGCAGTACTTC | - | many | TRBJ2-7 | TRBV11-2
CASSLQWSSEAGELFF | TGTGCCAGCAGTTTACAGTGGTCTAGCGAGGCCGGGGAGCTGTTTTTT | - | many | TRBJ2-2 | TRBV12-3/TRBV12-4
CASSLDFRQASGNTIYF | TGTGCCAGCAGCTTGGATTTTCGTCAGGCCTCTGGAAACACCATATATTTT | - | - | TRBJ1-3 | TRBV5-4
CASSFPVRGLIRGESTDTQYF | TGTGCCAGCAGTTTTCCAGTACGCGGTCTAATACGTGGCGAAAGCACAGATACGCAGTATTTT | - | many | TRBJ2-3 | TRBV12-3/TRBV12-4
CAWRHRGAVNEQFF | TGTGCCTGGAGACACAGGGGAGCGGTCAATGAGCAGTTCTTC | TRBD1 | few | TRBJ2-1 | TRBV30
CASSLVTSGSGETQYF | TGCGCCAGCAGCTTGGTGACTAGCGGGAGTGGAGAGACCCAGTACTTC | TRBD2 | few | TRBJ2-5 | TRBV5-1
CASSGGYQETQYF | TGTGCCAGCAGTGGGGGGTACCAAGAGACCCAGTACTTC | - | many | TRBJ2-5 | TRBV25-1
CASRPHGDTGELFF | TGTGCCAGCAGGCCCCACGGGGATACCGGGGAGCTGTTTTTT | - | many | TRBJ2-2 | TRBV27
CASSQIPKHNEQFF | TGTGCCAGCAGCCAAATTCCTAAACACAATGAGCAGTTCTTC | - | - | TRBJ2-1 | TRBV14